These 5 T cell receptor beta chains originate from one sample sequenced in a study of T cells in Graves' hyperthyroidism and ophthalmopathy (dated by TCRdb to 2018 to 2020). Library prep was done by multiplex PCR. TCRdb records Illumina HiSeq 2000 as the sequencer. The TCR beta CDR3 regions were amplified from RNA transcripts. A first-round RT-PCR of the TCR CDR3 used the HTBI primer set with the Qiagen OneStep RT-PCR kit. The public sequencing data were trimmed at Q25 with fastp and processed into clonotypes with MiXCR by TCRdb, which kept only in-frame beta chains. Rows with a matching CDR3 protein are joined into one entry that keeps the most common DNA and genes. In all, the sample holds some 580,000 distinct CDR3 sequences, and about a sixth of those were seen once. Around 3.3% of the sample is in the top ten clones. Material for sequencing was blood. The receptors shown here come from a woman in her forties with Graves' ophthalmopathy.

This clonotype has a handful of counts. The CDR3 nucleotides read TGCGCCAGCAGCTTACCCGGCGTGGGGGCTAACTATGGCTACACCTTC. As protein: CASSLPGVGANYGYTF. The chain combines TRBV5-1 with TRBJ1-2; TRBD1 is a possible D gene (5 bases). The V end was cut by 2 bases, the J end by 0 bases, with 14 bases between. Germline V lookup: CDR1 SGHRS, CDR2 YFSETQ. The CDR3 loop spans 16 amino acids.

This clonotype showed up many times. The chain employs TRBV2 and TRBJ2-5; D is possibly TRBD1 (6 bases). Per the germline V gene, CDR1 is SNHLY and CDR2 is FYNNEI. The CDR3 length is 13 residues. The V end lost 5 bases, the J end lost 5 bases, and 12 bases lay between the germline ends. The CDR3 is CASSYRADETQYF. The DNA of the CDR3 is TGTGCCAGCAGTTACAGGGCGGACGAGACCCAGTACTTC.

This clonotype has a handful of counts. The chain combines TRBV20-1 with TRBJ1-6; D ambiguous. Germline V lookup: CDR1 DFQATT, CDR2 SNEGSKA (reference sequence). The CDR3 contains 14 residues. V was cut by 2 bases and J by 2 bases, with 7 bases left in between. The CDR3 region is CSARRVPYNSPLHF. In nucleotides, the CDR3 is TGCAGTGCTAGAAGGGTGCCCTATAATTCACCCCTCCACTTT.

This clonotype was seen only once. The V and J genes are TRBV2 and TRBJ1-5, with 7 bases aligning to TRBD1. This CDR3 has 14 residues. The J segment lost 7 bases and the V segment lost 5 bases, leaving 8 bases of the junction unmatched. Germline V gene lookup returns CDR1 SNHLY and CDR2 FYNNEI. The CDR3: CASSRDRAKQPQHF. The CDR3 region has the DNA TGTGCCAGCAGTAGAGACAGGGCCAAGCAGCCCCAGCATTTT.

This clonotype has ten or more counts. The chain joins TRBV2 to TRBJ2-7; D unclear. Trimming shortened V by 6 bases and J by 0 bases, and 9 bases separated the two germline ends. This CDR3 has 13 amino acids. Germline V gene sequence: CDR1 SNHLY, CDR2 FYNNEI. The CDR3 protein is CASRRAISYEQYF. The DNA for the CDR3 is TGTGCCAGCAGAAGGGCTATCTCCTACGAGCAGTACTTC.